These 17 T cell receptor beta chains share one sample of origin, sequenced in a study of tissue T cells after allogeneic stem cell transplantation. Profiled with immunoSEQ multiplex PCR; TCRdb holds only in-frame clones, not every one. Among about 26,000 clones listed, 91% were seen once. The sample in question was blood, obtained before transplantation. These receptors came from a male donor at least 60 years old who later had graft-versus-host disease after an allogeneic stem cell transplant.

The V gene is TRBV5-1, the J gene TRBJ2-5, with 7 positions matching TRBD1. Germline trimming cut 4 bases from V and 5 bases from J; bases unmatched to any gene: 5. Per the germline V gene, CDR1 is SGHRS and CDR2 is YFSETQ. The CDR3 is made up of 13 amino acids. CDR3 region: CASSEDRIETQYF. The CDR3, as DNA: TGCGCCAGCAGCGAGGACAGGATCGAGACCCAGTACTTC.

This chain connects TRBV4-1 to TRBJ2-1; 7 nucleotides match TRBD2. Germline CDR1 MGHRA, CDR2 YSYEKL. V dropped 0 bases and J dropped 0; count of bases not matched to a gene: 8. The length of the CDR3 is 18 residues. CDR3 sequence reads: CASSQEAPPGGSYNEQFF. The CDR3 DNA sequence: TGCGCCAGCAGCCAAGAAGCCCCCCCGGGGGGCTCCTACAATGAGCAGTTCTTC.

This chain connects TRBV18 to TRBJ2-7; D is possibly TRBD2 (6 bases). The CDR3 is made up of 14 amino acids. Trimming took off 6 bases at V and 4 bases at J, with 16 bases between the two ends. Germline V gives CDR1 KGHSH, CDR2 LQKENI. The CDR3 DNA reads TGTGCCAGCTCCCCCCCTGGGGGAGGTTACGAGCAGTACTTC. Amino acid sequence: CASSPPGGGYEQYF.

The CDR3 nucleotides read TGTGCTAGTGGTTCGGGCTTGGGGCCATTCTATGGCTACACCTTC. It codes for CASGSGLGPFYGYTF. The V gene is TRBV12-5, the J gene TRBJ1-2, with D perhaps matching TRBD1 (5 bases). The CDR3 covers 15 residues. Looked up from germline, CDR1 is LGHNT and CDR2 is FRNRAP. With 4 bases removed from V and 4 bases from J, the gap between germline ends came to 16 bases.

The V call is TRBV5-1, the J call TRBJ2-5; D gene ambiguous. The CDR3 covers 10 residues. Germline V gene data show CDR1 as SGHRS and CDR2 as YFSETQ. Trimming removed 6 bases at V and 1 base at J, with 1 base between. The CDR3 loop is CASIQETQYF. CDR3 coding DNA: TGCGCCAGCATCCAAGAGACCCAGTACTTC.

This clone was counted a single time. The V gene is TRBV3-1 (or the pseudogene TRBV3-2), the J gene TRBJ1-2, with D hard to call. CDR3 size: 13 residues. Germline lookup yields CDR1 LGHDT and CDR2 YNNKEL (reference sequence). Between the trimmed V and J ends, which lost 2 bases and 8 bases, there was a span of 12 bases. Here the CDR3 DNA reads TGTGCCAGCAGCCAACCCCGAGTGGGCGGCTACACCTTC. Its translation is CASSQPRVGGYTF.

The CDR3 DNA is TGTGCCAGCTCCTTAGGGGCGGACCCGACAGATACGCAGTATTTT. It yields the protein CASSLGADPTDTQYF. This chain joins TRBV11-3 and TRBJ2-3, with a weak D call TRBD1 (5 bases). The CDR3 runs to 15 residues. In germline, CDR1 is SGHNT, CDR2 YENEEA. Trimming removed 8 bases from V and 3 bases from J, with 18 bases in between.

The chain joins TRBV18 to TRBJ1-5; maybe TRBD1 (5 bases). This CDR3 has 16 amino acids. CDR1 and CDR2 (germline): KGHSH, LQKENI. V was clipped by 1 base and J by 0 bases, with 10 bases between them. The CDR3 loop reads CASSPQGRVSNQPQHF. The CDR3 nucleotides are TGTGCCAGCTCACCACAGGGACGTGTTAGCAATCAGCCCCAGCATTTT. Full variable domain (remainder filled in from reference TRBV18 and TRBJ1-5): NAGVMQNPRHLVRRRGQEARLRCSPMKGHSHVYWYRQLPEEGLKFMVYLQKENIIDESGMPKERFSAEFPKEGPSILRIQQVVRGDSAAYFCASSPQGRVSNQPQHFGDGTRLSIL.

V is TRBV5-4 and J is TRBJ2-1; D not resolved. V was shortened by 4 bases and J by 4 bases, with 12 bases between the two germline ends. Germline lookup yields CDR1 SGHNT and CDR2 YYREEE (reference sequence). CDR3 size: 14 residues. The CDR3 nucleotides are TGTGCCAGCAGCCCCCAGGCCGAGTACAATGAGCAGTTCTTC. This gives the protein CASSPQAEYNEQFF.

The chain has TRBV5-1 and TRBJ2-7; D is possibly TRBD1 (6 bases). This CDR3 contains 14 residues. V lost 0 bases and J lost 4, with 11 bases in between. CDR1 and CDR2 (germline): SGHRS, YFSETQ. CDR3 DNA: TGCGCCAGCAGCTTGGGACAGGCAAAGTACGAGCAGTACTTC. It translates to CASSLGQAKYEQYF. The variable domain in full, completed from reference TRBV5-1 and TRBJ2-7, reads KAGVTQTPRYLIKTRGQQVTLSCSPISGHRSVSWYQQTPGQGLQFLFEYFSETQRNKGNFPGRFSGRQFSNSRSEMNVSTLELGDSALYLCASSLGQAKYEQYFGPGTRLTVT.

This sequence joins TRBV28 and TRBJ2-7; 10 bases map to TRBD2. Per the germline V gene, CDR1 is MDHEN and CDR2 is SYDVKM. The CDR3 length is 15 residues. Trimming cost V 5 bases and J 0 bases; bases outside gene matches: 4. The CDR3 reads CASSLSGRPSYEQYF. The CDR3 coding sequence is TGTGCCAGCAGTCTTAGCGGGAGGCCCTCCTACGAGCAGTACTTC.

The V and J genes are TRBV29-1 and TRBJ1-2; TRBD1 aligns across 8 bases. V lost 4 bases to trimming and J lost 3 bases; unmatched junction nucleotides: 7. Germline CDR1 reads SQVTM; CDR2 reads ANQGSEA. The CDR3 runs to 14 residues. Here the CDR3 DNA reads TGCAGCGTTGGTCGGACAGGGAGCGACTATGGCTACACCTTC. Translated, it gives CSVGRTGSDYGYTF.

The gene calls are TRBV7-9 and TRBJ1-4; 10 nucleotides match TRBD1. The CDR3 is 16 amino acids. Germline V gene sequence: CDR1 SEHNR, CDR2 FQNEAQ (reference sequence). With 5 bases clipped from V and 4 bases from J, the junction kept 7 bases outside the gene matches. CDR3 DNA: TGTGCCAGCAGCGTAGGGGACAGGGGTTTTAATGAAAAACTGTTTTTT. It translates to CASSVGDRGFNEKLFF.

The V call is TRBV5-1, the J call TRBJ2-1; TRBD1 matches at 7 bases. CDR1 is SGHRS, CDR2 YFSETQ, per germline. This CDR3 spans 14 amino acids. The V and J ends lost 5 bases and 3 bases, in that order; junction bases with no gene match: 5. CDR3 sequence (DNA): TGCGCCAGCAGATACCGGGACAGCTACAATGAGCAGTTCTTC. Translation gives CASRYRDSYNEQFF.

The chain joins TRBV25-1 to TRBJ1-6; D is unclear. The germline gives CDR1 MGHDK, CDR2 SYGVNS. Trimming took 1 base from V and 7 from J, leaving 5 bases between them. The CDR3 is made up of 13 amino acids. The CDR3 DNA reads TGTGCCAGCAGTGAATTGGGGAATTCACCCCTCCACTTT. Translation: CASSELGNSPLHF.

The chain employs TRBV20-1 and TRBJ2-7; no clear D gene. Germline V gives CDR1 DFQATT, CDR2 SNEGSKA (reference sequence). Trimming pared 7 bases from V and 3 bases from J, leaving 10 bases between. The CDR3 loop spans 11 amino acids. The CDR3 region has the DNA TGCAGTGGGGCGCAGCACTACGAGCAGTACTTC. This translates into CSGAQHYEQYF.

DNA for the CDR3: TGTGCCAGCAGCTTGGTGGGTCCAGCGGGGGGTGAGCAGTTCTTC. The encoded protein is CASSLVGPAGGEQFF. The rearrangement joins TRBV5-4 to TRBJ2-1; 9 bases match TRBD2. After removal of 0 bases from V and 9 bases from J, the junction contained 7 bases not matched to a gene. Germline CDR1 is SGHNT and CDR2 is YYREEE (reference sequence). CDR3 size: 15 residues.